This T cell receptor beta chain was retrieved from a study of beta chain features in type 1 diabetes. Study-level background: Cells sorted and examined across all samples totaled approximately 100,000,000. Study-wide points: TCRB CDR3s from Type 1 diabetes patients were moderately but significantly shorter in all four CD4+ subsets.

Markers CD45RO/CCR7/CD25/CD127/CD95/CD27 served to sort CD4+ naive, central memory, regulatory and stem cell-like memory cells. The isolated RNA, all of it, was reverse transcribed, so expressed TCRB transcripts were what got sequenced. Only in-frame clones appear in the TCRdb table, and some are missing; sequencing was by immunoSEQ multiplex PCR. Here the sample spans 300,000 or so clones, more than 13% being singletons. This clone was seen only a few times. Its specificity is not known. This receptor was obtained from a man between 25 and 39 years old with type 1 diabetes. Sequenced: naive CD4+ T cells from blood.

Written as DNA, the CDR3 is TGTGCCAGCTCAGCAGGGCTTAGCAATCAGCCCCAGCATTTT. Protein product: CASSAGLSNQPQHF. The chain couples TRBV18 to TRBJ1-5; weak D call: TRBD1 (5 bases). Germline lookup yields CDR1 KGHSH and CDR2 LQKENI. This CDR3 region has 14 residues. The V gene lost 5 bases and the J gene lost 0 bases, with 8 bases spanning the gap.